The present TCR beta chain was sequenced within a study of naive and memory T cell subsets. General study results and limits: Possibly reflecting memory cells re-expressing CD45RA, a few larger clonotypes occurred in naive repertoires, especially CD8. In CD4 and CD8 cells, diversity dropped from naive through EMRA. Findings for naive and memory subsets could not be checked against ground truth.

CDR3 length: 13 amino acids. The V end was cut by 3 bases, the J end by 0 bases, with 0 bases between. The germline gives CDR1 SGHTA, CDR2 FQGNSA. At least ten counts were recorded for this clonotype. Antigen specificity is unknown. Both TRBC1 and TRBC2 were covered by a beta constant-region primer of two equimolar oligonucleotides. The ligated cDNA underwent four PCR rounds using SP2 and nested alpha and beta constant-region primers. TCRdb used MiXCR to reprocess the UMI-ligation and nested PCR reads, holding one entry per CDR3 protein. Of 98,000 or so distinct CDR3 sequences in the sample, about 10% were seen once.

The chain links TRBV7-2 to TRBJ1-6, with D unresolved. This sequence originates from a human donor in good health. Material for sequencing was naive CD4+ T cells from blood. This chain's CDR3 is CASSFSYNSPLHF. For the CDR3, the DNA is TGTGCCAGCAGCTTCTCCTATAATTCACCCCTCCACTTT.